A selection of T cell receptor beta chains follows, all from one sample in a study of cytomegalovirus exposure and HLA in healthy donors. Produced via immunoSEQ multiplex PCR; TCRdb's table is partial and in-frame only. The sample lists approximately 120,000 clones; roughly 90% were seen once. Sequencing was performed on PBMCs. The receptors were gathered from a woman under 30 in good health and CMV-seronegative. Both conserved end residues are part of each CDR3. A D gene is named only where the DNA matches it firmly. A row's size may be missing; if present it is once, few, many or a size class.

v_call: TRBV6-5; clone_size: -; j_call: TRBJ2-1; d_call: TRBD2; cdr3_aa: CASSYYSGGRDNEQFF; cdr3_nt: TGTGCCAGCAGTTATTACAGCGGGGGCCGGGACAATGAGCAGTTCTTC
v_call: TRBV27; clone_size: -; j_call: TRBJ2-7; d_call: TRBD1; cdr3_aa: CASSPSPGQGFYEQYF; cdr3_nt: TGTGCCAGCAGTCCGTCCCCGGGACAGGGGTTTTACGAGCAGTACTTC
v_call: TRBV15; clone_size: -; j_call: TRBJ2-1; d_call: -; cdr3_aa: CATSREVRGYSYNEQFF; cdr3_nt: TGTGCCACCAGCAGAGAGGTTCGGGGTTACTCCTACAATGAGCAGTTCTTC
v_call: TRBV5-1; clone_size: -; j_call: TRBJ2-7; d_call: TRBD2; cdr3_aa: CASSLDGQGTSGVYF; cdr3_nt: TGCGCCAGCAGCTTGGACGGGCAGGGGACTAGCGGCGTCTACTTC
v_call: TRBV10-3; clone_size: -; j_call: TRBJ1-4; d_call: TRBD1; cdr3_aa: CAISESAGGASGKLFF; cdr3_nt: TGTGCCATCAGTGAATCGGCAGGGGGCGCCTCGGGAAAACTGTTTTTT
v_call: TRBV28; clone_size: -; j_call: TRBJ1-5; d_call: TRBD1; cdr3_aa: CASSLHRTRDRDQPQHF; cdr3_nt: TGTGCCAGCAGTTTACATAGAACCCGGGACAGGGATCAGCCCCAGCATTTT
v_call: TRBV2; clone_size: once; j_call: TRBJ2-5; d_call: TRBD2; cdr3_aa: CASSETSGGETQYF; cdr3_nt: TGTGCCAGCAGTGAGACTAGCGGGGGGGAGACCCAGTACTTC
v_call: TRBV7-6; clone_size: -; j_call: TRBJ2-3; d_call: TRBD1; cdr3_aa: CASSPGQVSTDTQYF; cdr3_nt: TGTGCCAGCAGCCCCGGACAGGTCAGCACAGATACGCAGTATTTT
v_call: TRBV11-1; clone_size: -; j_call: TRBJ2-3; d_call: -; cdr3_aa: CASSFGSSTDTQYF; cdr3_nt: TGTGCCAGCAGCTTTGGTAGCAGCACAGATACGCAGTATTTT
v_call: TRBV14; clone_size: -; j_call: TRBJ1-2; d_call: TRBD1; cdr3_aa: CASSHRQGGFREYTF; cdr3_nt: TGTGCCAGCAGCCATAGACAGGGAGGTTTTCGGGAATACACCTTC
v_call: TRBV4-1; clone_size: -; j_call: TRBJ2-1; d_call: TRBD2; cdr3_aa: CASSLLAGGYEQFF; cdr3_nt: TGCGCCAGCAGTCTTTTAGCGGGAGGCTATGAGCAGTTCTTC
v_call: TRBV6-5; clone_size: -; j_call: TRBJ2-3; d_call: TRBD2; cdr3_aa: CASRPLAGSTDTQYF; cdr3_nt: TGTGCCAGCAGACCACTAGCGGGGAGCACAGATACGCAGTATTTT
v_call: TRBV30; clone_size: -; j_call: TRBJ1-1; d_call: TRBD1; cdr3_aa: CAWTRTGNTEAFF; cdr3_nt: TGTGCCTGGACCAGGACAGGCAACACTGAAGCTTTCTTT
v_call: TRBV4-3; clone_size: -; j_call: TRBJ2-2; d_call: TRBD2; cdr3_aa: CASSPEGAGITGELFF; cdr3_nt: TGCGCCAGCAGCCCCGAGGGAGCGGGAATCACCGGGGAGCTGTTTTTT
v_call: TRBV7-8; clone_size: -; j_call: TRBJ1-5; d_call: TRBD1; cdr3_aa: CASSHDRGGQPQHF; cdr3_nt: TGTGCCAGCAGCCACGACAGGGGAGGTCAGCCCCAGCATTTT
v_call: TRBV10-2; clone_size: -; j_call: TRBJ1-3; d_call: -; cdr3_aa: CASSDWASSGNTIYF; cdr3_nt: TGCGCCAGCAGTGACTGGGCGAGCTCTGGAAACACCATATATTTT
v_call: TRBV7-6; clone_size: -; j_call: TRBJ2-5; d_call: -; cdr3_aa: CASSLAPGAPRETQYF; cdr3_nt: TGTGCCAGCAGCTTAGCCCCGGGAGCACCCCGCGAGACCCAGTACTTC
v_call: TRBV5-1; clone_size: -; j_call: TRBJ2-3; d_call: TRBD2; cdr3_aa: CASSFAVSGGYTDTQYF; cdr3_nt: TGCGCCAGCAGCTTTGCAGTTAGCGGGGGATACACAGATACGCAGTATTTT
v_call: TRBV5-4; clone_size: -; j_call: TRBJ2-1; d_call: -; cdr3_aa: CASSLDREGVYNEQFF; cdr3_nt: TGTGCCAGCAGCTTGGACAGGGAGGGAGTCTACAATGAGCAGTTCTTC
v_call: TRBV4-1; clone_size: -; j_call: TRBJ1-2; d_call: -; cdr3_aa: CASSQDGQGGYGYTF; cdr3_nt: TGCGCCAGCAGCCAAGACGGCCAGGGAGGTTATGGCTACACCTTC
v_call: TRBV7-7; clone_size: -; j_call: TRBJ2-2; d_call: TRBD2; cdr3_aa: CASSLLAGVRGGELFF; cdr3_nt: TGTGCCAGCAGCTTACTAGCGGGGGTCCGGGGCGGGGAGCTGTTTTTT
v_call: TRBV6-6; clone_size: -; j_call: TRBJ2-2; d_call: -; cdr3_aa: CASSHDRAGTGELFF; cdr3_nt: TGTGCCAGCAGTCATGACAGGGCGGGGACCGGGGAGCTGTTTTTT
v_call: TRBV27; clone_size: once; j_call: TRBJ2-1; d_call: TRBD2; cdr3_aa: CASSILAGGIQYEQFF; cdr3_nt: TGTGCCAGCAGTATACTAGCGGGAGGCATACAGTATGAGCAGTTCTTC
v_call: TRBV30; clone_size: -; j_call: TRBJ1-5; d_call: TRBD1; cdr3_aa: CAWGTVSNQPQHF; cdr3_nt: TGTGCCTGGGGGACAGTTAGCAATCAGCCCCAGCATTTT
v_call: TRBV11-2; clone_size: -; j_call: TRBJ2-1; d_call: -; cdr3_aa: CASSSLEGYSYNEQFF; cdr3_nt: TGTGCCAGCAGCTCCCTGGAGGGGTACTCCTACAATGAGCAGTTCTTC
v_call: TRBV6-5; clone_size: -; j_call: TRBJ1-2; d_call: -; cdr3_aa: CASSIQVHGGYTF; cdr3_nt: TGTGCCAGCAGTATACAGGTGCACGGTGGCTACACCTTC
v_call: TRBV10-3; clone_size: -; j_call: TRBJ2-1; d_call: TRBD2; cdr3_aa: CAISETQTGTSGYNEQFF; cdr3_nt: TGTGCCATCAGTGAGACACAAACGGGGACTAGCGGATACAATGAGCAGTTCTTC
v_call: TRBV4-1; clone_size: -; j_call: TRBJ2-1; d_call: -; cdr3_aa: CASSQQGVEEQFF; cdr3_nt: TGCGCCAGCAGCCAACAGGGCGTAGAGGAGCAGTTCTTC
v_call: TRBV9; clone_size: few; j_call: TRBJ2-5; d_call: -; cdr3_aa: CASSATGQETQYF; cdr3_nt: TGTGCCAGCAGCGCGACAGGCCAAGAGACCCAGTACTTC
v_call: TRBV5-1; clone_size: once; j_call: TRBJ2-7; d_call: -; cdr3_aa: CASYGVRLHSYYEQYF; cdr3_nt: TGCGCCAGCTACGGGGTCCGGCTGCACTCATACTACGAGCAGTACTTC
v_call: TRBV5-1; clone_size: -; j_call: TRBJ2-2; d_call: -; cdr3_aa: CASSLEQANTGELFF; cdr3_nt: TGCGCCAGCAGCTTGGAACAGGCGAACACCGGGGAGCTGTTTTTT
v_call: TRBV30; clone_size: -; j_call: TRBJ2-2; d_call: -; cdr3_aa: CAWSFDYSGRELFF; cdr3_nt: TGTGCCTGGAGTTTCGACTATTCAGGCCGGGAGCTGTTTTTT
v_call: TRBV7-9; clone_size: -; j_call: TRBJ2-5; d_call: -; cdr3_aa: CASSRGEETQYF; cdr3_nt: TGTGCCAGCAGCCGGGGTGAAGAGACCCAGTACTTC
v_call: TRBV2; clone_size: -; j_call: TRBJ1-4; d_call: -; cdr3_aa: CASSQEPDSTPGEKLFF; cdr3_nt: TGTGCCAGCAGTCAGGAACCGGACTCAACCCCGGGGGAAAAACTGTTTTTT
v_call: TRBV27; clone_size: -; j_call: TRBJ1-6; d_call: TRBD1; cdr3_aa: CASKVWDSNSPLHF; cdr3_nt: TGTGCCAGCAAAGTTTGGGACAGTAATTCACCCCTCCACTTT
v_call: TRBV6-6; clone_size: -; j_call: TRBJ1-4; d_call: -; cdr3_aa: CASGGRPNEKLFF; cdr3_nt: TGTGCCAGCGGGGGCAGACCAAATGAAAAACTGTTTTTT
v_call: TRBV6-5; clone_size: -; j_call: TRBJ2-7; d_call: -; cdr3_aa: CASSGQIESYEQYF; cdr3_nt: TGTGCCAGCAGTGGGCAGATCGAGTCCTACGAGCAGTACTTC
v_call: TRBV28; clone_size: -; j_call: TRBJ1-4; d_call: TRBD1; cdr3_aa: CASSSAGTGEEKLFF; cdr3_nt: TGTGCCAGCAGTTCCGCCGGGACAGGGGAAGAAAAACTGTTTTTT
v_call: TRBV30; clone_size: -; j_call: TRBJ1-3; d_call: -; cdr3_aa: CAWMYRYSGNTIYF; cdr3_nt: TGTGCCTGGATGTACAGATACTCTGGAAACACCATATATTTT
v_call: TRBV2; clone_size: -; j_call: TRBJ2-5; d_call: -; cdr3_aa: CASSELWGPKTQYF; cdr3_nt: TGTGCCAGCAGTGAACTTTGGGGCCCCAAGACCCAGTACTTC
v_call: TRBV4-2; clone_size: -; j_call: TRBJ2-7; d_call: -; cdr3_aa: CASSQETGRTGFEQYF; cdr3_nt: TGTGCCAGCAGCCAAGAGACAGGAAGAACAGGGTTCGAGCAGTACTTC
v_call: TRBV4-1; clone_size: -; j_call: TRBJ1-2; d_call: -; cdr3_aa: CASSHLSQDPVGGYTF; cdr3_nt: TGCGCCAGCAGCCATCTTTCACAGGATCCGGTTGGTGGCTACACCTTC
v_call: TRBV10-1; clone_size: -; j_call: TRBJ1-2; d_call: -; cdr3_aa: CASSESRTGNGYTF; cdr3_nt: TGCGCCAGCAGTGAGAGTAGGACGGGGAATGGCTACACCTTC
v_call: TRBV11-2; clone_size: few; j_call: TRBJ1-4; d_call: -; cdr3_aa: CASSSYRAVDEKLFF; cdr3_nt: TGTGCCAGCAGCTCATACAGGGCGGTAGATGAAAAACTGTTTTTT
v_call: TRBV7-3; clone_size: -; j_call: TRBJ2-1; d_call: TRBD2; cdr3_aa: CASSPTSGGAGNEQFF; cdr3_nt: TGTGCCAGCAGCCCCACTAGCGGGGGGGCGGGGAATGAGCAGTTCTTC
v_call: TRBV11-2; clone_size: -; j_call: TRBJ1-5; d_call: -; cdr3_aa: CASSPELEVQINQPQHF; cdr3_nt: TGTGCCAGCAGCCCAGAACTGGAGGTGCAGATCAATCAGCCCCAGCATTTT
v_call: TRBV6-4; clone_size: -; j_call: TRBJ2-1; d_call: TRBD2; cdr3_aa: CASSDSLAGGSSEQFF; cdr3_nt: TGTGCCAGCAGTGACTCCCTAGCGGGAGGTTCGTCGGAGCAGTTCTTC
v_call: TRBV19; clone_size: -; j_call: TRBJ1-3; d_call: -; cdr3_aa: CASSIEAAGNTIYF; cdr3_nt: TGTGCCAGTAGTATTGAGGCGGCTGGAAACACCATATATTTT
v_call: TRBV15; clone_size: -; j_call: TRBJ2-5; d_call: TRBD1; cdr3_aa: CATSRTQGAAETQYF; cdr3_nt: TGTGCCACCAGCAGGACACAGGGGGCAGCGGAGACCCAGTACTTC
v_call: TRBV27; clone_size: -; j_call: TRBJ2-1; d_call: TRBD2; cdr3_aa: CASSLTELAGVANEQFF; cdr3_nt: TGTGCCAGCAGCCTTACGGAACTAGCGGGAGTGGCCAATGAGCAGTTCTTC
v_call: TRBV2; clone_size: few; j_call: TRBJ2-7; d_call: -; cdr3_aa: CASSAQGGYEQYF; cdr3_nt: TGTGCCAGCAGTGCACAGGGTGGCTACGAGCAGTACTTC
v_call: TRBV25-1; clone_size: once; j_call: TRBJ1-1; d_call: TRBD1; cdr3_aa: CASSESNRGRSEAFF; cdr3_nt: TGTGCCAGCAGTGAATCCAACAGGGGGCGAAGTGAAGCTTTCTTT
v_call: TRBV30; clone_size: -; j_call: TRBJ2-7; d_call: TRBD1; cdr3_aa: CAWDYRGTGGF; cdr3_nt: TGTGCCTGGGATTATCGAGGGACAGGGGGCTTC
v_call: TRBV30; clone_size: once; j_call: TRBJ2-5; d_call: -; cdr3_aa: CAWRGDFGETQYF; cdr3_nt: TGTGCCTGGAGGGGGGACTTTGGAGAGACCCAGTACTTC
v_call: TRBV9; clone_size: -; j_call: TRBJ2-7; d_call: -; cdr3_aa: CASSPPGVEPSYEQYF; cdr3_nt: TGTGCCAGCAGCCCCCCGGGGGTTGAACCTTCCTACGAGCAGTACTTC
v_call: TRBV27; clone_size: -; j_call: TRBJ2-7; d_call: TRBD1; cdr3_aa: CATRDSSYEQYF; cdr3_nt: TGTGCCACCCGGGACAGCTCGTACGAGCAGTACTTC
v_call: TRBV15; clone_size: -; j_call: TRBJ2-1; d_call: -; cdr3_aa: CATTPGELAPYNEQFF; cdr3_nt: TGTGCCACCACTCCTGGCGAACTAGCACCCTACAATGAGCAGTTCTTC
v_call: TRBV18; clone_size: -; j_call: TRBJ2-1; d_call: TRBD2; cdr3_aa: CASSPRLTSGGEVYNEQFF; cdr3_nt: TGTGCCAGCTCACCACGCTTAACTAGCGGGGGGGAAGTCTACAATGAGCAGTTCTTC